A selection of T cell receptor beta chains follows, all from one sample in a study of shared clonotypes between healthy human individuals. This table comes from immunoSEQ multiplex PCR, and its TCRdb copy is limited to in-frame clones, with some not included. The data hold about 2.3 million clones, with 92% observed a single time. Material for sequencing was naive CD4+ T cells from PBMCs. These receptors originate from a man between 18 and 35 years old in good health. Some clones in this sample may be carry-over from other donors' samples. Both conserved end residues are part of each CDR3. A D gene is named only where the DNA matches it firmly. Size tells how often a clone was seen (once, few, many) or the class of an expanded clone, and some rows leave it out.

V gene	D gene	clone size	J gene	CDR3 length	CDR3 protein	CDR3 DNA
TRBV6-6	.	.	TRBJ2-5	12	CASSYSVETQYF	TGTGCCAGCAGTTACTCGGTTGAGACCCAGTACTTC
TRBV29-1	.	once	TRBJ1-2	13	CSVSERPNYGYTF	TGCAGCGTTTCTGAAAGACCTAACTATGGCTACACCTTC
TRBV18	TRBD1	.	TRBJ1-5	15	CASSRDRGSNQPQHF	TGTGCCAGCTCCCGCGACAGGGGCAGCAATCAGCCCCAGCATTTT
TRBV7-3	.	.	TRBJ2-7	14	CASSLGPERGEQYF	TGTGCCAGCAGCCTAGGGCCCGAGAGGGGAGAGCAGTACTTC
TRBV11-3	.	.	TRBJ2-2	12	CASSLDPGELFF	TGTGCCAGCAGCTTAGATCCGGGAGAGCTGTTTTTT
TRBV7-2	.	.	TRBJ1-1	13	CASSLGPGGEAFF	TGTGCCAGCAGCTTAGGTCCGGGCGGTGAAGCTTTCTTT
TRBV2	.	.	TRBJ2-3	15	CASRFAGGSTDTQYF	TGTGCCAGCAGGTTCGCGGGCGGAAGCACAGATACGCAGTATTTT
TRBV20-1	.	.	TRBJ1-2	10	CSATGPGYTF	TGCAGTGCCACGGGTCCTGGCTACACCTTC
TRBV11-3	TRBD1	.	TRBJ2-1	14	CASSQGAGVGEQFF	TGTGCCAGCAGCCAGGGGGCCGGGGTAGGTGAGCAGTTCTTC
TRBV11-1	.	once	TRBJ2-7	14	CASSLGGDRYEQYF	TGTGCCAGCAGCTTAGGAGGGGACCGGTACGAGCAGTACTTC
TRBV18	TRBD2	.	TRBJ2-7	14	CASSPGLASAEQYF	TGTGCCAGCTCACCAGGACTAGCGTCCGCCGAGCAGTACTTC
TRBV7-2	.	.	TRBJ2-6	15	CASSPGRAGANVLTF	TGTGCCAGCAGCCCCGGCAGGGCGGGGGCCAACGTCCTGACTTTC
TRBV7-9	.	.	TRBJ1-6	16	CASSPRQDRPYSPLHF	TGTGCCAGCAGCCCGCGACAGGATCGTCCTTATTCACCCCTCCACTTT
TRBV10-3	TRBD2	.	TRBJ2-3	17	CAISESSGRRRTDTQYF	TGTGCCATCAGTGAGTCGTCCGGGAGGAGAAGGACAGATACGCAGTATTTT
TRBV19	TRBD2	.	TRBJ2-3	16	CASAGTSGVSTDTQYF	TGTGCCTCCGCGGGGACTAGCGGGGTCAGCACAGATACGCAGTATTTT
TRBV18	TRBD2	.	TRBJ2-7	16	CASSPPSGTTSYEQYF	TGTGCCAGCTCACCACCGTCAGGGACTACCTCCTACGAGCAGTACTTC
TRBV6-1	.	.	TRBJ2-2	15	CASRKDSLNTGELFF	TGTGCCAGCAGGAAGGACAGCCTGAACACCGGGGAGCTGTTTTTT
TRBV13	.	.	TRBJ1-3	15	CASSSLTETRNTIYF	TGTGCCAGCAGCTCCTTGACAGAGACAAGAAACACCATATATTTT
TRBV5-1	.	.	TRBJ2-2	12	CASDGDTGELFF	TGCGCCAGCGACGGGGACACCGGGGAGCTGTTTTTT
TRBV6-5	.	.	TRBJ2-5	10	CVGRQETQYF	TGTGTGGGAAGACAAGAGACCCAGTACTTC
TRBV30	TRBD2	.	TRBJ2-3	17	CAWSGPGLAAHTDTQYF	TGTGCCTGGTCAGGACCGGGACTAGCGGCTCACACAGATACGCAGTATTTT
TRBV7-3	.	.	TRBJ2-1	14	CASSPRLDRFEQFF	TGTGCCAGCAGCCCGCGACTAGATCGATTTGAGCAGTTCTTC
TRBV6-6	TRBD2	.	TRBJ2-1	16	CASSTSLAGTYNEQFF	TGTGCCAGCAGCACCTCACTAGCGGGAACTTACAATGAGCAGTTCTTC
TRBV7-2	.	.	TRBJ2-1	16	CASSLTRTQNYNEQFF	TGTGCCAGCAGCTTAACCCGTACCCAGAACTACAATGAGCAGTTCTTC
TRBV7-9	.	.	TRBJ2-1	14	CASSRGGTYNEQFF	TGTGCCAGCAGCCGCGGGGGCACCTACAATGAGCAGTTCTTC
TRBV5-1	.	.	TRBJ1-1	15	CASSVTGPGSTEAFF	TGCGCCAGCAGCGTAACGGGCCCGGGGAGCACTGAAGCTTTCTTT
TRBV9	TRBD1	.	TRBJ2-3	14	CASVKGQGTDTQYF	TGTGCCAGCGTGAAGGGACAGGGCACAGATACGCAGTATTTT
TRBV19	.	.	TRBJ2-1	12	CASRNRDMWQFF	TGTGCCAGTAGAAACCGGGACATGTGGCAGTTCTTC
TRBV5-8	.	.	TRBJ2-7	16	CASTSGTGPFYYEQYF	TGTGCCAGCACCTCCGGCACCGGGCCCTTTTACTACGAGCAGTACTTC
TRBV6-1	TRBD1	once	TRBJ2-1	15	CASSPRGDRFNEQFF	TGTGCCAGCAGCCCGAGGGGGGACAGGTTCAATGAGCAGTTCTTC
TRBV2	TRBD2	.	TRBJ2-3	18	CASAPMLGTSGSSDTQYF	TGTGCCAGCGCACCCATGTTAGGGACTAGCGGGAGTTCAGATACGCAGTATTTT
TRBV7-2	TRBD2	.	TRBJ2-1	17	CASSPRAASGRYNEQFF	TGTGCCAGCAGCCCGAGGGCGGCTAGCGGGAGGTACAATGAGCAGTTCTTC
TRBV11-2	.	.	TRBJ1-6	15	CASSFESRGRSPLHF	TGTGCCAGCAGCTTCGAGTCTAGAGGGAGGTCACCCCTCCACTTT
TRBV27	.	.	TRBJ1-2	9	CASSRGYTF	TGTGCCAGCAGTAGAGGCTACACCTTC
TRBV10-3	.	.	TRBJ1-6	14	CAISESNGNSPLHF	TGTGCCATCAGTGAGTCGAACGGGAATTCACCCCTCCACTTT
TRBV30	.	.	TRBJ1-1	16	CAWKAGLGWANTEAFF	TGTGCCTGGAAGGCAGGGCTGGGTTGGGCGAACACTGAAGCTTTCTTT
TRBV13	.	.	TRBJ2-3	17	CASSHHPDRFSADTQYF	TGTGCCAGCAGCCATCACCCCGACAGATTTTCTGCAGATACGCAGTATTTT
TRBV19	.	.	TRBJ2-2	14	CASSMRGGIVELFF	TGTGCCAGTAGTATGAGGGGCGGGATTGTGGAGCTGTTTTTT
TRBV7-6	TRBD1	.	TRBJ2-1	14	CASSAGTGYNEQFF	TGTGCCAGCAGCGCCGGGACAGGTTACAATGAGCAGTTCTTC
TRBV28	.	few	TRBJ1-1	13	CASSLVGNTEAFF	TGTGCCAGCAGTTTAGTCGGCAACACTGAAGCTTTCTTT
TRBV11-2	.	.	TRBJ2-7	14	CASSSPTGSYEQYF	TGTGCCAGCAGCTCGCCGACGGGTTCCTACGAGCAGTACTTC
TRBV6-1	TRBD2	.	TRBJ2-3	17	CASSEIARLAGGDTQYF	TGTGCCAGCAGTGAAATCGCGAGACTAGCGGGTGGGGATACGCAGTATTTT
TRBV4-1	TRBD2	.	TRBJ2-3	20	CASSQGGGLAGGRGTDTQYF	TGCGCCAGCAGCCAGGGGGGGGGACTAGCGGGAGGAAGGGGCACAGATACGCAGTATTTT
TRBV28	.	.	TRBJ1-5	14	CASRVRKNNQPQHF	TGTGCCAGCCGTGTTCGAAAGAACAATCAGCCCCAGCATTTT
TRBV5-4	.	.	TRBJ1-1	14	CASSLALSNTEAFF	TGTGCCAGCAGCTTGGCCCTGTCGAACACTGAAGCTTTCTTT
TRBV15	TRBD2	.	TRBJ2-1	13	CATSSLLTSGTFF	TGTGCCACCAGCAGCCTCCTGACTAGCGGGACCTTCTTC
TRBV21-1	.	.	TRBJ1-1	16	CASSTGGQGLNTEAFF	TGTGCCAGCAGCACCGGAGGGCAGGGTCTGAACACTGAAGCTTTCTTT
TRBV27	TRBD2	once	TRBJ2-3	16	CASRITSGRVTDTQYF	TGTGCCAGCAGAATAACTAGCGGGAGGGTCACAGATACGCAGTATTTT
TRBV7-2	.	.	TRBJ2-6	15	CASSSESTGANVLTF	TGTGCCAGCAGCTCCGAGTCTACTGGGGCCAACGTCCTGACTTTC
TRBV10-3	.	.	TRBJ2-4	15	CAISVSGAKENIQYF	TGTGCCATCAGTGTGAGTGGAGCGAAAGAAAACATTCAGTACTTC
TRBV5-1	.	.	TRBJ2-2	16	CASSLGAFSNTGELFF	TGCGCCAGCAGCTTGGGGGCCTTCTCTAACACCGGGGAGCTGTTTTTT
TRBV27	.	once	TRBJ2-7	15	CASSLSNIGFYEQYF	TGTGCCAGCAGTTTATCCAATATAGGGTTCTACGAGCAGTACTTC
TRBV4-1	.	.	TRBJ2-3	16	CASRNPGTSWADTQYF	TGCGCCAGCAGAAATCCCGGGACGTCCTGGGCAGATACGCAGTATTTT
TRBV11-3	.	.	TRBJ2-3	17	CASSLGTRGPSTDTQYF	TGTGCCAGCAGCTTAGGCACTCGCGGCCCTAGCACAGATACGCAGTATTTT